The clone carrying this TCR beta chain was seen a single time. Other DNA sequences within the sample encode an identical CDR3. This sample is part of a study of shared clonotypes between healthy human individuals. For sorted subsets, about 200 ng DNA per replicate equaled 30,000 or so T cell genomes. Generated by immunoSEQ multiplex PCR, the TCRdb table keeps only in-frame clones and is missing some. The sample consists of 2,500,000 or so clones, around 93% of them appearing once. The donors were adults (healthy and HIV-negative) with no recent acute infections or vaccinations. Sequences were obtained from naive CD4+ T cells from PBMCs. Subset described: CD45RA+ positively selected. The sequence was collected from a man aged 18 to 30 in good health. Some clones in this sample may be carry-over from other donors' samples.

The chain's CDR3 is CASSYLAGGYNEQFF. In DNA, the CDR3 is TGTGCCAGCAGTTACTTAGCGGGAGGTTACAATGAGCAGTTCTTC. V gene TRBV6-5 combines with J gene TRBJ2-1; 10 nucleotides match TRBD2. The CDR3 extends over 15 amino acids. The ends lost 1 base at V and 4 bases at J; junction bases unmatched: 1. Germline V lookup: CDR1 MNHEY, CDR2 SVGAGI.